Following are 14 T cell receptor beta chains from one sample sequenced in a study of early T cells in non-severe SARS-CoV-2 infection. MiXCR, applied by TCRdb to the 5' RACE reads, yields one record per CDR3 protein. This table has approximately 62,000 distinct CDR3 sequences, around an eighth appearing once. Material: whole blood. The receptors originated from an adult who was a healthcare worker with PCR-confirmed SARS-CoV-2 infection or an uninfected control (not recorded which).

This clonotype was observed a few times. The chain uses TRBV20-1 and TRBJ1-4; D gene unclear. V was clipped by 0 bases and J by 4 bases, with 12 bases between them. From germline, CDR1 is DFQATT and CDR2 SNEGSKA (reference sequence). This CDR3 comprises 15 residues. This CDR3 reads CSARDGRTGNEKLFF. CDR3 DNA sequence: TGCAGTGCTAGAGATGGACGGACTGGTAATGAAAAACTGTTTTTT.

There are many counts of this clonotype. The chain joins TRBV20-1 to TRBJ1-1; D remains unclear. Trimming pared 0 bases from V and 5 bases from J, leaving 7 bases between. This CDR3 has 12 residues. Germline CDR1 DFQATT, CDR2 SNEGSKA (reference sequence). The CDR3, as DNA: TGCAGTGCTAGAGAGGGGTCAACTGAAGCTTTCTTT. Protein sequence: CSAREGSTEAFF.

The CDR3 DNA is TGCGCCAGCAGCCGGAGCGACCCCTGGACAGATACGCAGTATTTT. It encodes CASSRSDPWTDTQYF. The J gene is TRBJ2-3, the V gene TRBV5-1; D is unclear. V was clipped by 4 bases and J by 3 bases, with 15 bases between them. CDR3 length: 15 amino acids. Germline-derived CDR1 and CDR2 are SGHRS and YFSETQ.

V is TRBV28 and J is TRBJ2-7; no clear D gene. Looked up from germline, CDR1 is MDHEN and CDR2 is SYDVKM. Trimming cost V 8 bases and J 2 bases, with 7 bases left between them. The CDR3 covers 11 residues. The CDR3 is CASGSTYEQYF. The DNA of the CDR3 is TGTGCCAGCGGCAGCACCTACGAGCAGTACTTC. The complete variable domain, with remaining parts taken from reference TRBV28 and TRBJ2-7, reads DVKVTQSSRYLVKRTGEKVFLECVQDMDHENMFWYRQDPGLGLRLIYFSYDVKMKEKGDIPEGYSVSREKKERFSLILESASTNQTSMYLCASGSTYEQYFGPGTRLTVT.

This clonotype was counted ten times or more. The CDR3 DNA reads as TGCAGCGTCACCTGGGCCCCAGATACGCAGTATTTT. It specifies CSVTWAPDTQYF. The chain couples TRBV29-1 to TRBJ2-3; no clear D. CDR3 length: 12 residues. Germline-derived CDR1 and CDR2 are SQVTM and ANQGSEA. V lost 6 bases to trimming and J lost 4 bases, with 11 bases between them.

The chain uses TRBV28 and TRBJ2-5; perhaps TRBD2 as D (5 bases). This CDR3 is built from 14 residues. Trimming pared 6 bases from V and 1 base from J, leaving 12 bases between. Germline CDR1 and CDR2: MDHEN and SYDVKM. CDR3 in DNA: TGTGCCAGCAGCCCCCCACGGGGCCAAGAGACCCAGTACTTC. This encodes CASSPPRGQETQYF.

This sequence joins TRBV11-2 and TRBJ2-3; D uncertain. Germline V gene sequence: CDR1 SGHAT, CDR2 FQNNGV. The CDR3 is 15 amino acids. V shed 1 base and J shed 2 bases, with 10 bases lying between them. The CDR3 reads CASSLVLGITDTQYF. The CDR3, as DNA: TGTGCCAGCAGCTTAGTGTTGGGGATCACAGATACGCAGTATTTT.

This clonotype occurred many times. This chain connects TRBV29-1 to TRBJ1-1; D is uncertain. Germline-derived CDR1 and CDR2 are SQVTM and ANQGSEA. This CDR3 is built from 11 residues. The ends were cut back, 7 bases at V and 5 bases at J, with 11 bases in the middle. The CDR3 DNA reads TGCAGCGCCACGGCCGGGACTGAAGCTTTCTTT. Translating gives CSATAGTEAFF.

This clonotype was found a few times. The chain links TRBV6-4 to TRBJ2-1; 9 bases line up with TRBD1. The CDR3 runs 15 residues. The germline V gene encodes CDR1 MRHNA and CDR2 SNTAGT. Trimming removed 5 bases from V and 10 bases from J; junction bases left unmatched: 12. The CDR3 is CASSISGTGFTEQFF. The CDR3 nucleotides are TGTGCCAGCAGTATATCCGGGACAGGGTTCACCGAGCAGTTCTTC.

V usage is TRBV15 and J usage is TRBJ2-3; TRBD2 aligns across 7 bases. The germline CDR1 and CDR2 sequences are LNHNV and YYDKDF (reference sequence). The CDR3 contains 14 residues. The V and J ends lost 6 bases and 0 bases, in that order; junction bases with no gene match: 3. DNA for the CDR3: TGTGCCACCAGTCTAGCGGAGAGCACAGATACGCAGTATTTT. Translated, it gives CATSLAESTDTQYF.

This clonotype was seen repeatedly, ten times or more. The chain has TRBV6-2 or TRBV6-3 and TRBJ1-1, with TRBD1 identical over 8 bases. This CDR3 spans 15 amino acids. In germline, CDR1 is MNHEY, CDR2 SVGEGT. The trim removed 8 bases at V and 1 base at J, leaving 9 bases unmatched. The CDR3 DNA is TGTGCCAGCTTTTTATATGGACAGGGGAACACTGAAGCTTTCTTT. It translates to CASFLYGQGNTEAFF.

This clonotype was observed many times. The chain employs TRBV29-1 and TRBJ2-2; D is unresolved. This CDR3 spans 14 amino acids. Germline lookup yields CDR1 SQVTM and CDR2 ANQGSEA. V was clipped by 6 bases and J by 0 bases, with 11 bases between them. CDR3 in amino acids: CSVRYTSNTGELFF. CDR3 nucleotides: TGCAGCGTGAGATATACTTCGAACACCGGGGAGCTGTTTTTT.

This chain uses TRBV9 with TRBJ2-7; 15 bases align to TRBD2. CDR3 size: 16 residues. Trimming removed 4 bases from V and 4 bases from J; junction bases left unmatched: 6. Germline V gives CDR1 SGDLS, CDR2 YYNGEE. DNA of the CDR3: TGTGCCAGCAGCCCGGGACTAGCGGGGGGAAAATACGAGCAGTACTTC. It specifies CASSPGLAGGKYEQYF.

V usage is TRBV28 and J usage is TRBJ1-1; D is ambiguous. Germline-derived CDR1 and CDR2 are MDHEN and SYDVKM. V dropped 2 bases and J dropped 5 bases, with 6 bases sitting between them. The CDR3 extends over 12 amino acids. In DNA form, the CDR3 reads TGTGCCAGCAGTTTAGGCTGGACTGAAGCTTTCTTT. Its translation: CASSLGWTEAFF.